This T cell receptor (beta chain) appears in the sequencing data of a study of cytomegalovirus exposure and HLA in healthy donors. Study outcomes and limitations: Associated with HLA alleles at 0.05 false discovery rate in a later analysis were 15,000 to 20,000 TCR beta sequences. TCR beta V segments were, for the most part, productive about 87% or about 30% of the time in an earlier analysis.

PCR involved 60 Vbeta and 13 Jbeta primers. Clones were sequenced by immunoSEQ multiplex PCR, and TCRdb holds only the in-frame ones, with some missing. The profile shows 120,000 or so clones, 74% of them singletons. The CDR3 length is 16 residues. Germline V lookup: CDR1 SGHRS, CDR2 YFSETQ. The V segment lost 4 bases and the J segment 0 bases; nucleotides outside the gene matches: 6. On this clone: Its specificity is not known.

The chain employs TRBV5-1 and TRBJ2-2; 7 bases agree with TRBD1. Sequencing was performed on PBMCs. This receptor was taken from a woman aged 50 to 65 in good health and CMV-seropositive. CDR3 amino acids: CASSLGQKTNTGELFF. Written as DNA, the CDR3 is TGCGCCAGCAGCCTGGGACAGAAAACGAACACCGGGGAGCTGTTTTTT.